What follows are 18 T cell receptor beta chains derived from one specimen sequenced in a study of blood T cell repertoires in COVID-19. The assay was immunoSEQ multiplex PCR, and TCRdb's table has in-frame clones only and misses some. Of 25,000 to 30,000 clones in the sample, around three quarters are singletons; the top ten hold over 30%. Sequencing input: peripheral blood. Source of these receptors: a man between 65 and 85 years old with acute or convalescent COVID-19.

This clone was recorded many times. The chain carries TRBV28 and TRBJ1-5; D uncertain. This CDR3 spans 13 amino acids. V was cut by 6 bases and J by 0 bases, with 6 bases left in between. The germline V gene encodes CDR1 MDHEN and CDR2 SYDVKM. The CDR3 coding sequence is TGTGCCAGCAGCGGGAATAGCAATCAGCCCCAGCATTTT. This sequence encodes CASSGNSNQPQHF.

This clone was recorded only once. The V gene is TRBV7-2, the J gene TRBJ2-3; 9 bases map to TRBD2. V lost 5 bases to trimming and J lost 4 bases; unmatched junction nucleotides: 10. Looked up from germline, CDR1 is SGHTA and CDR2 is FQGNSA. The CDR3 is 16 residues long. The CDR3, as DNA: TGTGCCAGCAGCAACCGACTAGCGGCGGGCGCAGATACGCAGTATTTT. Amino acid sequence: CASSNRLAAGADTQYF. Looking up the rest from reference TRBV7-2 and TRBJ2-3 gives the full variable domain: GAGVSQSPSNKVTEKGKDVELRCDPISGHTALYWYRQSLGQGLEFLIYFQGNSAPDKSGLPSDRFSAERTGGSVSTLTIQRTQQEDSAVYLCASSNRLAAGADTQYFGPGTRLTVL.

The chain has TRBV5-1 and TRBJ1-2; no clear D gene. The CDR3 loop spans 13 amino acids. The germline gives CDR1 SGHRS, CDR2 YFSETQ. Between the trimmed V and J ends, which lost 4 bases and 12 bases, there was a span of 19 bases. The CDR3 sequence is CASSRTFGLEDTF. In DNA, the CDR3 is TGCGCCAGCAGCCGGACTTTCGGTTTGGAAGACACCTTC.

The chain links TRBV5-1 to TRBJ2-7, with TRBD1 matching 9 bases. The CDR3 loop spans 15 amino acids. Unmatched junction bases numbered 3, after V lost 0 bases and J lost 2 bases. The germline V gene encodes CDR1 SGHRS and CDR2 YFSETQ. The CDR3 reads CASSLGDRETYEQYF. CDR3 DNA: TGCGCCAGCAGCTTGGGGGACAGGGAAACCTACGAGCAGTACTTC.

This chain joins TRBV2 and TRBJ1-1; tentative D call: TRBD1 (6 bases). The germline CDR1 and CDR2 sequences are SNHLY and FYNNEI. V was shortened by 7 bases and J by 2 bases, with 17 bases between the two germline ends. There are 15 residues in the CDR3. CDR3 sequence reads: CASTASNRENTEAFF. Written as DNA, the CDR3 is TGTGCCAGCACTGCTTCGAACAGGGAAAACACTGAAGCTTTCTTT.

V usage is TRBV27 and J usage is TRBJ2-3, with 9 positions matching TRBD1. The CDR3 totals 15 residues. J gave up 7 bases and V 5 bases, and 10 bases lay outside the gene matches. CDR1 is MNHEY, CDR2 SMNVEV, per germline (reference sequence). CDR3 nucleotide sequence: TGTGCCAGCAGTGGGGGGGACAGGGTCGGGAATACGCAGTATTTT. Translation gives CASSGGDRVGNTQYF.

The chain links TRBV18 to TRBJ2-7; TRBD1 matches at 11 bases. The CDR3 totals 15 residues. Germline CDR1 and CDR2: KGHSH and LQKENI. Germline trimming cut 3 bases from V and 3 bases from J; bases unmatched to any gene: 4. The CDR3 sequence is CASSPMGQGDYEQYF. The CDR3 DNA sequence: TGTGCCAGCTCACCGATGGGACAGGGGGACTACGAGCAGTACTTC.

This clone was counted a few times. This chain connects TRBV4-2 to TRBJ1-5, with 8 bases aligning to TRBD1. The ends lost 1 base at V and 8 bases at J; junction bases unmatched: 4. The CDR3 contains 14 residues. CDR1 and CDR2 from the germline V gene are LGHNA and YNFKEQ. CDR3 sequence (DNA): TGTGCCAGCAGCCAAGGACAGGGGTCGGAGCCCCAGCATTTT. Its translation: CASSQGQGSEPQHF.

This clone is categorized as hyperexpanded. The chain has TRBV25-1 and TRBJ1-1, with 8 nucleotides matching TRBD1. The V and J ends lost 4 bases and 3 bases, in that order; junction bases with no gene match: 7. In germline, CDR1 is MGHDK, CDR2 SYGVNS. The CDR3 has 15 residues. CDR3 DNA: TGTGCCAGCAGTGCTTCCGTGACAGGGGACACTGAAGCTTTCTTT. Its protein product is CASSASVTGDTEAFF. Full variable domain (missing parts from reference TRBV25-1 and TRBJ1-1): EADIYQTPRYLVIGTGKKITLECSQTMGHDKMYWYQQDPGMELHLIHYSYGVNSTEKGDLSSESTVSRIRTEHFPLTLESARPSHTSQYLCASSASVTGDTEAFFGQGTRLTVV.

V usage is TRBV15 and J usage is TRBJ1-1; D perhaps matches TRBD1 (6 bases). The CDR3 has 17 residues. The germline V and J ends were trimmed by 5 bases and 1 base, with 20 bases remaining between them. CDR1 is LNHNV and CDR2 is YYDKDF in the germline V gene (reference sequence). In DNA, the CDR3 is TGTGCCACCAGCTTTAGGGACAACTTCGTGGGGAACACTGAAGCTTTCTTT. Protein product: CATSFRDNFVGNTEAFF.

This clone appeared a few times. V gene TRBV11-3 combines with J gene TRBJ2-2, with 12 nucleotides matching TRBD2. V gave up 5 bases and J gave up 5 bases; unmatched junction bases: 0. The CDR3 totals 14 residues. The V gene's germline CDR1 is SGHNT and CDR2 YENEEA. CDR3 in amino acids: CASSGTSGTGELFF. CDR3 nucleotides: TGTGCCAGCAGCGGGACTAGCGGGACCGGGGAGCTGTTTTTT.

CDR3 in amino acids: CASSYSTGERGYTF. In DNA, the CDR3 is TGTGCCAGCAGTTACTCGACGGGGGAAAGGGGCTACACCTTC. The chain links TRBV6-6 to TRBJ1-2; D may be TRBD1 (5 bases). CDR1 and CDR2 from the germline V gene are MNHNY and SVGAGI (reference sequence). V shed 0 bases and J shed 8 bases, with 13 bases lying between them. The CDR3 is 14 amino acids.

This clone is labeled as hyperexpanded (1% or more). The V gene is TRBV13, the J gene TRBJ2-7, with 16 nucleotides matching TRBD2. Germline assignment: CDR1 PRHDT and CDR2 FYEKMQ (reference sequence). The CDR3 is made up of 14 amino acids. J lost 7 bases, V lost 5 bases, and 2 bases had no gene match. The CDR3 is CASSKGLAGGEQYF. The DNA for the CDR3 is TGTGCCAGCAGCAAGGGACTAGCGGGAGGGGAGCAGTACTTC.

V and J are TRBV5-1 and TRBJ1-6; 9 nucleotides align to TRBD1. The V gene's germline CDR1 is SGHRS and CDR2 YFSETQ. The V gene end was trimmed by 4 bases and the J gene end by 6 bases; junction bases not matched to a gene: 2. This CDR3 region has 14 residues. The CDR3 DNA sequence: TGCGCCAGCAGCCCGGACAGGGGTAATTCACCCCTCCACTTT. Protein sequence: CASSPDRGNSPLHF.

The genes are TRBV4-1 and TRBJ2-1; TRBD1 is a possible D gene (5 bases). The CDR3 sequence is 12 residues long. V was trimmed by 1 base and J by 7 bases, leaving 5 bases between them. Germline V CDR1 and CDR2: MGHRA, YSYEKL. CDR3 bases: TGCGCCAGCAGCCAAGCAGGGAATGAGCAGTTCTTC. It encodes CASSQAGNEQFF.

This clone has just a few counts. The chain employs TRBV4-1 and TRBJ1-1; no reliable D call. The V gene lost 1 base and the J gene lost 1 base, with 7 bases spanning the gap. The length of the CDR3 is 14 residues. Looked up from germline, CDR1 is MGHRA and CDR2 is YSYEKL. CDR3 sequence reads: CASSQVGQNTEAFF. The CDR3 bases are TGCGCCAGCAGCCAAGTGGGCCAGAACACTGAAGCTTTCTTT.

The chain uses TRBV28 and TRBJ2-2, with D perhaps matching TRBD2 (5 bases). V was trimmed by 2 bases and J by 2 bases, leaving 9 bases between them. This CDR3 spans 15 amino acids. Looked up from germline, CDR1 is MDHEN and CDR2 is SYDVKM. CDR3 nucleotide sequence: TGTGCCAGCAGTTTAGAAGCGGATAACACCGGGGAGCTGTTTTTT. Its translation is CASSLEADNTGELFF.

This sequence joins TRBV10-2 and TRBJ2-2, with 8 nucleotides matching TRBD1. The CDR3 runs 15 residues. V trimming: 6 bases; J trimming: 0 bases; junction bases outside the gene matches: 3. CDR1 WSHSY and CDR2 SAAADI come from the germline V gene. The chain's CDR3 is CASRPGQANTGELFF. CDR3 sequence (DNA): TGCGCCAGCAGGCCGGGACAGGCGAACACCGGGGAGCTGTTTTTT.